A selection of T cell receptor beta chains follows, all from one sample in a study of vaccination and CD4 T cells after COVID-19. TCRdb itself ran the PCR reads through MiXCR, one entry per CDR3 protein. This sample has around 7,700 distinct CDR3 sequences, with around 62% found just once. The antigens these receptors bind are not known. Sequenced: CD4+ T cells from blood, cultured in vitro. These receptor sequences come from a human donor who had recovered from COVID-19. CDR3s include the opening cysteine and the closing phenylalanine or tryptophan. Each record gives: V gene, J gene, clone size, D gene, CDR3 protein, CDR3 DNA. A D gene is named only where the DNA matches it firmly. Clone size is not always given. Where it is, it says once, few, many or a class for expanded clones.

TRBV19	TRBJ1-1	NA	NA	CASSYKGQAGTEAFF	TGTGCCAGTAGTTATAAAGGTCAGGCAGGCACTGAAGCTTTCTTT
TRBV19	TRBJ2-2	few	NA	CASSIRRATNTGELFF	TGTGCCAGTAGTATCCGCAGGGCCACGAACACCGGGGAGCTGTTTTTT
TRBV5-1	TRBJ2-3	NA	TRBD2	CASRSGGAYTQYF	TGCGCCAGTCGTAGCGGGGGGGCTTATACGCAGTATTTT
TRBV5-1	TRBJ2-2	NA	NA	CASKGGGPNTGELFF	TGCGCCAGCAAGGGGGGGGGTCCGAACACCGGGGAGCTGTTTTTT
TRBV18	TRBJ1-2	once	NA	CASSPPGRMANYGYTF	TGTGCCAGCTCACCACCGGGAAGGATGGCTAACTATGGCTACACCTTC
TRBV28	TRBJ2-5	NA	TRBD2	CASSPPRGLGETQYF	TGTGCCAGCAGCCCTCCCCGGGGACTAGGGGAGACCCAGTACTTC
TRBV21-1	TRBJ2-7	NA	NA	CASSMSGDSLYEQYF	TGTGCCAGCAGCATGTCCGGAGACAGCCTCTACGAGCAGTACTTC
TRBV20-1	TRBJ1-1	NA	TRBD1	CSARAWTGENTEAFF	TGCAGTGCTAGAGCCTGGACAGGGGAAAACACTGAAGCTTTCTTT
TRBV6-1	TRBJ1-2	NA	TRBD1	CASSTRQGRRDYGYTF	TGTGCCAGCAGTACGAGACAGGGCAGACGGGACTATGGCTACACCTTC
TRBV3-1	TRBJ2-7	NA	NA	CASSQEGGYEQYF	TGTGCCAGCAGCCAAGAAGGGGGCTACGAGCAGTACTTC
TRBV20-1	TRBJ2-7	NA	TRBD2	CSARDGKRGSSYEQYF	TGCAGTGCTAGAGATGGAAAGCGGGGCTCCTCCTACGAGCAGTACTTC
TRBV20-1	TRBJ2-1	NA	TRBD1	CSPLVLEGGGDRVRRGYNEQFF	TGCAGTCCGCTTGTCCTAGAGGGGGGGGGGGACAGGGTACGGAGGGGCTACAATGAGCAGTTCTTC
TRBV20-1	TRBJ2-7	large	NA	CSADGGNGGTDWDEQYF	TGCAGTGCCGACGGAGGGAATGGAGGGACTGATTGGGACGAGCAGTACTTC
TRBV6-5	TRBJ1-1	NA	TRBD1	CASSYQQGGTEAFF	TGTGCCAGCAGTTACCAACAGGGGGGAACTGAAGCTTTCTTT
TRBV28	TRBJ2-3	NA	TRBD2	CASSLGGRRNTQYF	TGTGCCAGCAGTTTGGGAGGGAGGCGGAATACGCAGTATTTT
TRBV2	TRBJ2-3	NA	TRBD1	CASSEQGVLDTQYF	TGTGCCAGCAGTGAGCAGGGGGTGTTAGATACGCAGTATTTT
TRBV6-2/TRBV6-3	TRBJ2-5	NA	NA	CASSPHYVVGETQYF	TGTGCCAGCAGTCCTCACTACGTCGTCGGGGAGACCCAGTACTTC
TRBV6-2/TRBV6-3	TRBJ2-4	once	NA	CASIGTAAKNIQYF	TGTGCCAGCATCGGGACTGCGGCCAAAAACATTCAGTACTTC
TRBV11-2	TRBJ2-2	NA	NA	CASSLLWAGELFF	TGTGCCAGCAGCCTACTATGGGCCGGGGAGCTGTTTTTT
TRBV29-1	TRBJ2-2	few	NA	CSVGHETGELFF	TGCAGCGTAGGACATGAAACCGGGGAGCTGTTTTTT
TRBV20-1	TRBJ1-6	NA	TRBD1	CSAKGTGALGSPLHF	TGCAGTGCAAAGGGAACAGGGGCCTTGGGTTCACCCCTCCACTTT
TRBV7-2	TRBJ1-3	NA	NA	CASSLGVQTSGNTIYF	TGTGCCAGCAGCTTAGGGGTACAGACTTCTGGAAACACCATATATTTT
TRBV29-1	TRBJ2-2	few	TRBD2	CSVRVAGVPGELFF	TGCAGCGTTCGAGTAGCGGGAGTTCCCGGGGAGCTGTTTTTT
TRBV24-1	TRBJ1-2	NA	TRBD1	CATSANGQGGTHGYTF	TGTGCCACCAGTGCCAATGGACAGGGAGGAACCCATGGCTACACCTTC
TRBV5-1	TRBJ2-2	NA	TRBD1	CASEAGSGQVVSGELFF	TGCGCCAGCGAAGCCGGGTCCGGACAGGTCGTCTCCGGGGAGCTGTTTTTT
TRBV11-2	TRBJ2-5	NA	NA	CASSPSSWGGQRRGETQYF	TGTGCCAGCAGCCCCTCTAGTTGGGGGGGACAGAGGAGAGGGGAGACCCAGTACTTC
TRBV28	TRBJ1-3	few	NA	CASSSGGLPIYF	TGTGCCAGCAGTTCCGGTGGCCTTCCCATATATTTT
TRBV1	TRBJ2-3	NA	NA	CTYPGGVATDTQYF	TGCACCTATCCCGGGGGAGTCGCCACAGATACGCAGTATTTT